This is a list of T cell receptor beta chains from one sample in a study of shared clonotypes between healthy human individuals. Libraries were prepared by immunoSEQ multiplex PCR; TCRdb keeps only in-frame clonotypes and omits some of them. The sample records about 92,000 clones, over 40% being singletons. Sequencing was carried out using PBMCs. Receptors originate from a middle-aged woman in good health. Some clones in this sample may be carry-over from other donors' samples. The CDR3 runs from the conserved cysteine through the conserved F or W. The D gene is left open where the match is weak. The listing skips clone size in some rows; elsewhere it reads once, few, many or a size class.

TRBD2	TRBV25-1	TRBJ2-7	many	CASSAGSGYLSYEQYF	TGTGCCAGCAGTGCCGGTAGCGGGTACCTTTCCTACGAGCAGTACTTC
NA	TRBV29-1	TRBJ2-2	NA	CSGTTSNTGELFF	TGCAGCGGTACTACGTCGAACACCGGGGAGCTGTTTTTT
NA	TRBV29-1	TRBJ2-1	NA	CSVAGGRAGSGRGAYNEQFF	TGCAGCGTTGCTGGGGGACGGGCGGGAAGTGGTCGTGGGGCCTACAATGAGCAGTTCTTC
NA	TRBV27	TRBJ1-4	many	CASSLADSNEKLFF	TGTGCCAGCAGTTTAGCGGACAGTAATGAAAAACTGTTTTTT
NA	TRBV19	TRBJ2-5	NA	CASSIQGGTQYF	TGTGCCAGTAGTATCCAAGGGGGGACCCAGTACTTC
NA	TRBV25-1	TRBJ1-1	NA	CASSAQMWGTEAFF	TGTGCCAGCAGTGCCCAGATGTGGGGGACTGAAGCTTTCTTT
TRBD2	TRBV6-6	TRBJ2-7	NA	CASRPDTSAFYEQYF	TGTGCCAGCAGACCCGACACTAGCGCCTTTTACGAGCAGTACTTC
NA	TRBV7-2	TRBJ2-7	NA	CASSPQAGQSYEQYF	TGTGCCAGCAGCCCACAGGCGGGACAAAGCTACGAGCAGTACTTC
NA	TRBV5-6	TRBJ1-2	NA	CASSVGHFPYGYTF	TGTGCCAGCAGCGTGGGACATTTCCCATATGGCTACACCTTC
TRBD2	TRBV28	TRBJ2-7	many	CASTSPGLVYEQYF	TGTGCCAGCACCTCACCGGGACTAGTCTACGAGCAGTACTTC
TRBD1	TRBV25-1	TRBJ1-6	NA	CASSDHRQGNSPLHF	TGTGCCAGCAGTGACCATAGACAGGGGAATTCACCCCTCCACTTT
NA	TRBV30	TRBJ2-1	many	CAWSLGNHNEQFF	TGTGCCTGGTCACTCGGTAACCACAATGAGCAGTTCTTC
NA	TRBV18	TRBJ1-2	few	CASSIERGYTF	TGTGCCAGCTCAATAGAGCGCGGCTACACCTTC
NA	TRBV11-2	TRBJ2-4	once	CASTPATGPGIQYF	TGTGCCAGCACCCCAGCCACAGGCCCGGGCATTCAGTACTTC
NA	TRBV9	TRBJ2-1	NA	CASSVGEYEQFF	TGTGCCAGCAGCGTAGGAGAATATGAGCAGTTCTTC
NA	TRBV7-2	TRBJ1-1	NA	CASSSTGTGRTEAFF	TGTGCCAGCAGCTCGACCGGGACCGGGAGGACTGAAGCTTTCTTT
TRBD1	TRBV7-9	TRBJ1-6	NA	CASSAAGTGGNSPLHF	TGTGCCAGCAGCGCCGCCGGGACAGGGGGTAATTCACCCCTCCACTTT
TRBD2	TRBV27	TRBJ2-7	NA	CASSYSGRGIYEQYF	TGTGCCAGCTCCTATAGCGGGAGAGGAATTTACGAGCAGTACTTC
NA	TRBV18	TRBJ2-7	few	CASSPRASDLVGYEQYF	TGTGCCAGCTCACCACGGGCAAGCGACCTCGTGGGGTACGAGCAGTACTTC
TRBD1	TRBV11-2	TRBJ2-7	NA	CASSLTRDREYF	TGTGCCAGCAGCTTAACCCGTGACAGGGAGTACTTC
NA	TRBV30	TRBJ2-6	NA	CAWSGVDGANVLTF	TGTGCCTGGAGTGGGGTTGATGGGGCCAACGTCCTGACTTTC
TRBD1	TRBV2	TRBJ1-5	NA	CASTPDRDQPQHF	TGTGCCAGCACTCCGGACAGGGATCAGCCCCAGCATTTT
NA	TRBV4-2	TRBJ2-4	many	CASSQEGAVLGKNIQYF	TGTGCCAGCAGCCAAGAAGGAGCGGTTCTTGGCAAAAACATTCAGTACTTC
TRBD2	TRBV2	TRBJ2-7	many	CASSDPGTSGNEQYF	TGTGCCAGCAGCGACCCCGGGACTAGCGGGAACGAGCAGTACTTC
NA	TRBV30	TRBJ2-2	NA	CAWSVHKGRSGTGELFF	TGTGCCTGGAGTGTACATAAGGGGAGGAGTGGCACCGGGGAGCTGTTTTTT
NA	TRBV30	TRBJ2-3	once	CAWSVSAADTQYF	TGTGCCTGGAGTGTCTCAGCGGCAGATACGCAGTATTTT
NA	TRBV29-1	TRBJ2-5	many	CSVGSRSQETQYF	TGCAGCGTTGGGTCCCGGAGCCAAGAGACCCAGTACTTC
TRBD1	TRBV6-6	TRBJ1-2	NA	CASSYLGQFYGYTF	TGTGCCAGCAGTTACCTGGGACAGTTCTATGGCTACACCTTC
NA	TRBV7-3	TRBJ2-5	NA	CASSFGSQETQYF	TGTGCCAGCAGCTTTGGGTCTCAAGAGACCCAGTACTTC
TRBD2	TRBV30	TRBJ2-5	NA	CAWSSGSPETQYF	TGTGCCTGGAGCAGCGGGAGTCCTGAGACCCAGTACTTC
NA	TRBV29-1	TRBJ2-1	once	CSVGQARNNEQFF	TGCAGCGTTGGACAAGCAAGAAACAATGAGCAGTTCTTC
NA	TRBV7-2	TRBJ2-7	few	CASSLRGSYEQYF	TGTGCCAGCAGCCTCCGGGGCTCCTACGAGCAGTACTTC
NA	TRBV9	TRBJ2-6	NA	CASSAPTGANVLTF	TGTGCCAGCTCGGCCCCCACTGGGGCCAACGTCCTGACTTTC
NA	TRBV30	TRBJ2-1	many	CAWSAGSPYNEQFF	TGTGCCTGGAGTGCCGGTAGCCCCTACAATGAGCAGTTCTTC
NA	TRBV30	TRBJ2-2	many	CAWGLDWSTGELFF	TGTGCCTGGGGATTAGACTGGAGCACCGGGGAGCTGTTTTTT
NA	TRBV28	TRBJ1-2	NA	CASRTGYYGYTF	TGTGCCAGCAGAACAGGTTACTATGGCTACACCTTC
NA	TRBV7-8	TRBJ1-1	few	CASSLGGLGTEAFF	TGTGCCAGCAGCTTAGGGGGGCTGGGCACTGAAGCTTTCTTT
TRBD1	TRBV5-8	TRBJ1-1	many	CASSSRGRAEAFF	TGTGCCAGCAGCTCCAGGGGGCGGGCTGAAGCTTTCTTT
TRBD2	TRBV7-2	TRBJ2-7	NA	CASSLLVSGNYEQYF	TGTGCCAGCAGCTTATTGGTTAGCGGGAACTACGAGCAGTACTTC
NA	TRBV4-1	TRBJ2-1	many	CASSQDFPLRVHEQFF	TGCGCCAGCAGCCAAGATTTCCCTTTGAGGGTTCATGAGCAGTTCTTC
NA	TRBV29-1	TRBJ2-1	NA	CSVAGGNVVFF	NA
TRBD1	TRBV30	TRBJ1-1	NA	CAWSGGTTGTNTEAFF	TGTGCCTGGAGTGGAGGGACGACAGGGACCAACACTGAAGCCTTCTTT
NA	TRBV5-8	TRBJ1-2	NA	CASSLVGIMARYGYTF	TGTGCCAGCAGCTTGGTTGGCATTATGGCCCGCTATGGCTACACCTTC
NA	TRBV29-1	TRBJ1-1	few	CSVAWGGRNTEAFF	TGCAGCGTTGCGTGGGGTGGAAGGAACACTGAAGCTTTCTTT
NA	TRBV9	TRBJ2-1	NA	CASSVARNNEQFF	TGTGCCAGCAGCGTAGCTAGGAACAATGAGCAGTTCTTC
NA	TRBV28	TRBJ2-7	NA	CASAPQSAGQQFYF	TGTGCCAGCGCCCCCCAGTCGGCGGGGCAACAATTTTACTTC
NA	TRBV6-5	TRBJ2-7	few	CASSYSGTGSYEQYF	TGTGCCAGCAGTTACTCGGGGACTGGGTCCTACGAGCAGTACTTC
NA	TRBV6-1	TRBJ1-1	NA	CASSEQAQNTEAFF	TGTGCCAGCAGTGAACAGGCGCAGAACACTGAAGCTTTCTTT
NA	TRBV7-3	TRBJ2-7	few	CASSPRPPYEQYF	TGTGCCAGCAGCCCTCGTCCCCCTTACGAGCAGTACTTC
NA	TRBV10-3	TRBJ2-1	many	CAISDLGESNNEQFF	TGTGCCATCAGTGACCTGGGGGAGTCTAACAATGAGCAGTTCTTC
TRBD1	TRBV30	TRBJ2-7	NA	CAWRTGTGRSEQYF	TGTGCCTGGAGAACCGGGACAGGGCGAAGCGAGCAGTACTTC
TRBD2	TRBV7-2	TRBJ2-7	few	CASSPRTSGTYEQYF	TGTGCCAGCAGCCCCCGGACTAGCGGGACCTACGAGCAGTACTTC
TRBD2	TRBV9	TRBJ2-3	NA	CASSLGLVGDTQYF	TGTGCCAGCAGCTTAGGACTAGTAGGAGATACGCAGTATTTT
NA	TRBV29-1	TRBJ1-3	NA	CSVVKGSSGNTIYF	TGCAGCGTTGTTAAGGGCAGCTCTGGAAACACCATATATTTT
NA	TRBV12-5	TRBJ2-7	NA	CASGLEGSLEGWEQYF	TGTGCTAGTGGTTTGGAGGGGAGTCTTGAGGGGTGGGAGCAGTACTTC
NA	TRBV7-9	TRBJ2-6	NA	CASSPWGGANVLTF	TGTGCCAGCAGCCCCTGGGGTGGGGCCAACGTCCTGACTTTC
NA	TRBV7-2	TRBJ2-1	NA	CASSATSYNEQFF	TGTGCCAGCAGCGCGACATCCTACAATGAGCAGTTCTTC
TRBD2	TRBV30	TRBJ2-2	many	CAWKEVGGETGELFF	TGTGCCTGGAAGGAAGTCGGGGGGGAAACCGGGGAGCTGTTTTTT